Following are 7 T cell receptor beta chains from one sample sequenced in a study of T cell responses to AZD1222 COVID-19 vaccine. Only in-frame clones appear in the TCRdb table, and some are missing; sequencing was by immunoSEQ multiplex PCR. The sample has about 94,000 clones; around 85% are singletons. This specimen was peripheral blood, taken 28 days after the second AZD1222 dose. These receptors were obtained from an adult who received the AZD1222 COVID-19 vaccine.

CDR3 DNA: TGTGCCAGCAGCTCCAGCGGGAGGGCAGATACGCAGTATTTT. It specifies CASSSSGRADTQYF. The rearrangement joins TRBV7-3 to TRBJ2-3, with 10 bases matching TRBD2. The CDR3 sequence is 14 residues long. Germline trimming cut 4 bases from V and 4 bases from J; bases unmatched to any gene: 2. Germline-derived CDR1 and CDR2 are SGHTA and FQGTGA.

The J gene is TRBJ1-2, the V gene TRBV19; D is undetermined. The CDR3 has 14 amino acids. The V and J ends lost 3 bases and 7 bases respectively, with 15 bases between them. CDR1 LNHDA and CDR2 SQIVND come from the germline V gene (reference sequence). The CDR3 protein is CASSILPTMGGYTF. For the CDR3, the DNA is TGTGCCAGTAGTATCCTCCCTACGATGGGTGGCTACACCTTC.

The chain couples TRBV5-1 to TRBJ2-5; TRBD2 matches 10 bases. Germline V CDR1 and CDR2: SGHRS, YFSETQ. Trimming cost V 7 bases and J 5 bases; bases outside gene matches: 11. The CDR3 length is 15 residues. The CDR3 protein is CASRLGLAGVETQYF. The CDR3 DNA sequence: TGCGCCAGCCGTCTCGGGCTAGCGGGGGTCGAGACCCAGTACTTC.

The chain joins TRBV7-9 to TRBJ1-1; D call uncertain. V lost 2 bases and J 8 bases, leaving 6 bases between the germline ends. The CDR3 length is 11 residues. Germline V lookup: CDR1 SEHNR, CDR2 FQNEAQ (reference sequence). Here the CDR3 reads CASSLLAEAFF. The CDR3 DNA is TGTGCCAGCAGCTTACTAGCAGAAGCTTTCTTT.

The V gene is TRBV19, the J gene TRBJ1-2; D possibly corresponds to TRBD1 (5 bases). Germline CDR1 is LNHDA and CDR2 is SQIVND (reference sequence). This CDR3 region has 16 residues. The germline V and J ends were trimmed by 8 bases and 0 bases, with 19 bases remaining between them. The CDR3 reads CASGGSAGKTNYGYTF. In nucleotides, the CDR3 is TGTGCCAGTGGAGGCTCGGCAGGGAAAACTAACTATGGCTACACCTTC.

This chain connects TRBV5-4 to TRBJ2-5; the match to TRBD2 covers 10 bases. This CDR3 spans 15 amino acids. The germline CDR1 and CDR2 sequences are SGHNT and YYREEE (reference sequence). Trimming took 3 bases from V and 2 from J; bases not matched to a gene: 4. The CDR3 DNA reads TGTGCCAGCAGCTACCGAGCGGGGGGGCAAGAGACCCAGTACTTC. Its protein is CASSYRAGGQETQYF. The whole variable domain, filled in from reference TRBV5-4 and TRBJ2-5, reads ETGVTQSPTHLIKTRGQQVTLRCSSQSGHNTVSWYQQALGQGPQFIFQYYREEENGRGNFPPRFSGLQFPNYSSELNVNALELDDSALYLCASSYRAGGQETQYFGPGTRLLVL.

The chain employs TRBV6-5 and TRBJ1-5, with D hard to call. CDR3 length: 14 residues. The germline V gene has CDR1 MNHEY and CDR2 SVGAGI. V was cut by 11 bases and J by 1 base, with 15 bases left in between. The CDR3 nucleotides are TGTGCCGCCGATGAGGGCTTAAGCAATCAGCCCCAGCATTTT. Translated, it gives CAADEGLSNQPQHF.